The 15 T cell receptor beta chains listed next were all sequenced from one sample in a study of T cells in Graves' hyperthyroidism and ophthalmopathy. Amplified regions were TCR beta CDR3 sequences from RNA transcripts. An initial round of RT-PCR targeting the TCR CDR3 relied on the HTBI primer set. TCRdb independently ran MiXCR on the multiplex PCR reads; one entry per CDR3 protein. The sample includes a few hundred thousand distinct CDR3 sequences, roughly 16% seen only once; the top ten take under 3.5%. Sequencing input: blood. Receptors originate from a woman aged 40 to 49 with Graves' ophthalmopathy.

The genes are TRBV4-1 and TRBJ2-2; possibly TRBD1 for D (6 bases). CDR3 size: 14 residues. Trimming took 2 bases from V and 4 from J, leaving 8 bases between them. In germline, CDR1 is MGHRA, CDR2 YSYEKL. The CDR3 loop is CASSQTGFTGELFF. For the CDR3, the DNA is TGCGCCAGCAGCCAAACAGGGTTCACCGGGGAGCTGTTTTTT.

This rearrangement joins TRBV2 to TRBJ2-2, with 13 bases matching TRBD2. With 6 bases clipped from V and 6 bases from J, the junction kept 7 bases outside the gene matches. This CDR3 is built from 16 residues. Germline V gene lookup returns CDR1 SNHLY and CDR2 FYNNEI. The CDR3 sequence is CASRITLAGGPGELFF. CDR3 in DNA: TGTGCCAGCAGGATTACACTAGCGGGGGGGCCCGGGGAGCTGTTTTTT. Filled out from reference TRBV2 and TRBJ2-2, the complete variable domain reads EPEVTQTPSHQVTQMGQEVILRCVPISNHLYFYWYRQILGQKVEFLVSFYNNEISEKSEIFDDQFSVERPDGSNFTLKIRSTKLEDSAMYFCASRITLAGGPGELFFGEGSRLTVL.

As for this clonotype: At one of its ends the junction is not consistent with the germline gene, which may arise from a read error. The CDR3 coding sequence is TGCAGTACTAGAGGAGGGGAGTTTTCCTACGAGCAGTACTTC. Translation gives CSTRGGEFSYEQYF. The J gene is TRBJ2-7, the V gene TRBV20-1; D is perhaps TRBD2 (6 bases). CDR3 length: 14 residues. CDR1 is DFQATT and CDR2 is SNEGSKA in the germline V gene (reference sequence).

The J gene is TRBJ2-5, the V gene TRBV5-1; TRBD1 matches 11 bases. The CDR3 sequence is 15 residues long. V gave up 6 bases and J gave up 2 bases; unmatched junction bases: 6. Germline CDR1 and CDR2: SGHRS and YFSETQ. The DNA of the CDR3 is TGCGCCAGCAAAAAGGGACAGGGGGTTCAAGAGACCCAGTACTTC. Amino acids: CASKKGQGVQETQYF.

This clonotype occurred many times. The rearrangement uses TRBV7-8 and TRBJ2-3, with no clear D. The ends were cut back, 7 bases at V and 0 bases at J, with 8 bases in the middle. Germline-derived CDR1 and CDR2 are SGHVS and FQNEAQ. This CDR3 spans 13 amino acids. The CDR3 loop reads CASTFSSTDTQYF. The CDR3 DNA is TGTGCCAGCACCTTTTCTAGCACAGATACGCAGTATTTT.

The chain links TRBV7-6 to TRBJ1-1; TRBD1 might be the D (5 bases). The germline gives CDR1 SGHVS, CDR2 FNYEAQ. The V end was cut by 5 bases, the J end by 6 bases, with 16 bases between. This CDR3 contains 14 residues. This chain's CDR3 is CASSMGPPRAEAFF. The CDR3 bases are TGTGCCAGCAGCATGGGACCCCCTAGGGCTGAAGCTTTCTTT.

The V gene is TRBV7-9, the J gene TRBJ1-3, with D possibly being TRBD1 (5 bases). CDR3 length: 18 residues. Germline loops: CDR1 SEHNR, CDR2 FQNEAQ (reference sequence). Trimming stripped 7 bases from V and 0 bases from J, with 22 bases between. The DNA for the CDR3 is TGTGCCAGCAACCTCTATGGTGGCAGGGCTAGCTCTGGAAACACCATATATTTT. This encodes CASNLYGGRASSGNTIYF.

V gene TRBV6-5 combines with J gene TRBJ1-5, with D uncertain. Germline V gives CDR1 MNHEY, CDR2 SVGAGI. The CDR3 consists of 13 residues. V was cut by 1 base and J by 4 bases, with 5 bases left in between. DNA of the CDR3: TGTGCCAGCAGTTACTTTCAGAATCAGCCCCAGCATTTT. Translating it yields CASSYFQNQPQHF.

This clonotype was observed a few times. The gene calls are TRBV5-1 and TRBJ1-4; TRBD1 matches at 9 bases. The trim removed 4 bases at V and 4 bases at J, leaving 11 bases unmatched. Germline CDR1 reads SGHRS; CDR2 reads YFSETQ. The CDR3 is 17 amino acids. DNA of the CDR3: TGCGCCAGCAGCACTGGGACAGGGTCCCACGGTAATGAAAAACTGTTTTTT. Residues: CASSTGTGSHGNEKLFF.

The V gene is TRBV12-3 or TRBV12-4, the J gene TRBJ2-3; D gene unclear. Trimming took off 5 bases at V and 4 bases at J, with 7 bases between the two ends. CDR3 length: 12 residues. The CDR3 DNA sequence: TGTGCCAGCAGTATTTCAGCAGATACGCAGTATTTT. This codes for CASSISADTQYF.

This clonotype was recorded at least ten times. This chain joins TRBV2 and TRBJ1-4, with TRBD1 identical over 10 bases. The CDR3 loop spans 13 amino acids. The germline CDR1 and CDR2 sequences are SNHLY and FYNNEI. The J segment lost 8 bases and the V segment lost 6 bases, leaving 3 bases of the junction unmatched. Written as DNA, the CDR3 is TGTGCCAGCAGGGGGACAGGGGCGGAAAAACTGTTTTTT. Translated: CASRGTGAEKLFF.

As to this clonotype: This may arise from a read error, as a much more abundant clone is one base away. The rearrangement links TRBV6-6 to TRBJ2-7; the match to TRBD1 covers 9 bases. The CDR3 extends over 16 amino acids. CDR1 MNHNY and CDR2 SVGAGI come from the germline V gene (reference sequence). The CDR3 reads CVSSQITGGGRYEQYF. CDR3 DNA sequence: TGTGTCAGCAGTCAGATTACAGGGGGCGGACGCTACGAGCAGTACTTC.

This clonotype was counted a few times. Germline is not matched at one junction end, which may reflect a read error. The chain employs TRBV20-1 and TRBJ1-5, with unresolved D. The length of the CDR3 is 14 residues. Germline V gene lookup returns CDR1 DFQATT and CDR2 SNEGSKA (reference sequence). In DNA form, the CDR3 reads TGCAGTGCTAGAGAGACACGAGGTGATCAGTCCCAGCATTTT. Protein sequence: CSARETRGDQSQHF.

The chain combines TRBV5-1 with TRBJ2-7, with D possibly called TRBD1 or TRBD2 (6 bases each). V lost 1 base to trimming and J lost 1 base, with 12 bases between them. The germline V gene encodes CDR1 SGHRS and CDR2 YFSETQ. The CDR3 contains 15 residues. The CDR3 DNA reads TGCGCCAGCAGCTTGTCGGGGGCAACATCCTACGAGCAGTACTTC. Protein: CASSLSGATSYEQYF.

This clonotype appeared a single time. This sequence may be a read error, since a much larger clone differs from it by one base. The CDR3 here is CASSFPPEDYERYF. In nucleotides, the CDR3 is TGTGCCAGCAGTTTCCCCCCCGAGGACTACGAGCGGTACTTC. The chain couples TRBV27 to TRBJ2-7, with a weak D call TRBD2 (6 bases). Looked up from germline, CDR1 is MNHEY and CDR2 is SMNVEV (reference sequence). The CDR3 runs 14 residues.